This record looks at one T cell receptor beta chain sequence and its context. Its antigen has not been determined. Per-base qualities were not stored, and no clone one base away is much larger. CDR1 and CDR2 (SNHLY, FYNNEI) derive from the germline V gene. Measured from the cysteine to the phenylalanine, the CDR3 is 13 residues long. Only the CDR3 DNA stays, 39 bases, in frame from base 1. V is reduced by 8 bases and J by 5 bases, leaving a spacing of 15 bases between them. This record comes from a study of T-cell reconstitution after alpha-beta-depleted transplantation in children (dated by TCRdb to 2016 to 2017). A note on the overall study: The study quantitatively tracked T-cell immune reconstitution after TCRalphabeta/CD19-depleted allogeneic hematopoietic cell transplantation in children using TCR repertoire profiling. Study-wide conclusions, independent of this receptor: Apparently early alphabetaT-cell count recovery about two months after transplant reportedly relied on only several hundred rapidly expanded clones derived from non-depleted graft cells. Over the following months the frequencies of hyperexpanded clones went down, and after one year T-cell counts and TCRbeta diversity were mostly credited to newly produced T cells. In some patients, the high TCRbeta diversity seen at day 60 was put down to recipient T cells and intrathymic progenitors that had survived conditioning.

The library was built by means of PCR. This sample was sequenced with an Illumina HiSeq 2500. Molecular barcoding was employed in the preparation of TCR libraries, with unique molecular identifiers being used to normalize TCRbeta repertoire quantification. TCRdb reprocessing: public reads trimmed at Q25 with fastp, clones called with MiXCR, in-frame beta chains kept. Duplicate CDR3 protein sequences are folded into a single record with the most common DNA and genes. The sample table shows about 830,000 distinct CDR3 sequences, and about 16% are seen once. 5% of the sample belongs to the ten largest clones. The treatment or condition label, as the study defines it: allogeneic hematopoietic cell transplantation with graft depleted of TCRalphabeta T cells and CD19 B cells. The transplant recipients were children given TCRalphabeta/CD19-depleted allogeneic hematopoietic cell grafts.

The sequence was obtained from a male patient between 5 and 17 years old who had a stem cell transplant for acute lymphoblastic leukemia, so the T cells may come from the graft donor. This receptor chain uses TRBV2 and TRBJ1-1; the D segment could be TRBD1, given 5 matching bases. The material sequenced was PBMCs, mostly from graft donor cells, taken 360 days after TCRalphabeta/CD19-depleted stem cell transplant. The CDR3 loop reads CASGRGWETEAFF. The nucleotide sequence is TGTGCCAGCGGTCGGGGGTGGGAGACTGAAGCTTTCTTT.